Included here is one T cell receptor beta chain sequence, with context. Some clones are missing from TCRdb's copy, which holds only in-frame ones; the method was immunoSEQ multiplex PCR. The sample has about 52,000 clones, more than 70% seen once. The sample comes from a study of blood T cell repertoires in COVID-19. Study-wide context: Both acute and convalescent COVID-19 samples were obtained from the United States, Italy and Spain. Nucleic acid was either cDNA or gDNA, and it came from T cells, B-cell-depleted T cells, or PBMCs.

The CDR3 totals 12 residues. CDR1 is SGHRS, CDR2 YFSETQ, per germline. V was trimmed by 4 bases and J by 7 bases, leaving 6 bases between them. The receptor was derived from a human donor in a cohort sampled during active COVID-19. Sequences were obtained from peripheral blood. The V call is TRBV5-1, the J call TRBJ1-6, with D perhaps TRBD1 (5 bases). CDR3 sequence reads: CASSAGNSPLHF. The DNA of the CDR3 is TGCGCCAGCAGCGCAGGGAATTCACCCCTCCACTTT.